The 14 T cell receptor beta chains below all came from one sample that was sequenced in a study of OX40 agonist ivuxolimab in advanced cancers. Here immunoSEQ multiplex PCR was the method, and the copy in TCRdb shows in-frame clones only, minus some. The profile covers under 90,000 clones, with 75% to 90% appearing a single time and 0.2% to 0.25% taken by the ten largest. Sequenced material: CD4+ or CD8+ T cells sorted from blood, taken in a trial of the OX40 agonist ivuxolimab. The source of these receptors is an adult with an advanced solid tumor such as melanoma, head and neck, liver or kidney cancer.

In this sample, this clone turned up a few times. The chain is built from TRBV18 and TRBJ1-6; D is ambiguous. CDR1 KGHSH and CDR2 LQKENI come from the germline V gene. The CDR3 consists of 12 residues. The V end was cut by 4 bases, the J end by 8 bases, with 6 bases between. In DNA, the CDR3 is TGTGCCAGCTCACGCGAGCATTCACCCCTCCACTTT. This translates into CASSREHSPLHF.

The rearrangement uses TRBV4-2 and TRBJ2-2; 9 bases align to TRBD2. Germline lookup yields CDR1 LGHNA and CDR2 YNFKEQ. The CDR3 runs 16 residues. Trimming cost V 1 base and J 5 bases; bases outside gene matches: 5. The CDR3 DNA is TGTGCCAGCAGCCAAGTGGGGACTAGCCAAACCGGGGAGCTGTTTTTT. Amino acids: CASSQVGTSQTGELFF.

V usage is TRBV28 and J usage is TRBJ2-6; 14 nucleotides align to TRBD2. The CDR3 length is 19 residues. J gave up 2 bases and V 5 bases, and 8 bases lay outside the gene matches. Germline V gene data show CDR1 as MDHEN and CDR2 as SYDVKM. Here the CDR3 reads CASSPQGLAGAAGANVLTF. CDR3 sequence (DNA): TGTGCCAGCAGTCCTCAGGGACTAGCGGGAGCTGCTGGGGCCAACGTCCTGACTTTC.

This clone has a handful of counts. V gene TRBV7-2 combines with J gene TRBJ1-3; D is perhaps TRBD1 (5 bases). The CDR3 covers 15 residues. CDR1 SGHTA and CDR2 FQGNSA come from the germline V gene. Trimming took 5 bases from V and 6 from J, leaving 17 bases between them. This chain's CDR3 is CASSPREGRENTIYF. The DNA for the CDR3 is TGTGCCAGCAGCCCCAGGGAGGGACGGGAAAACACCATATATTTT.

The CDR3 region is CASSGGTGRVTDTQYF. As DNA, the CDR3 is TGTGCCAGCAGCGGAGGGACAGGGAGGGTCACAGATACGCAGTATTTT. The J gene is TRBJ2-3, the V gene TRBV5-4; 9 bases are a match to TRBD1. V shed 4 bases and J 2 bases; nucleotides not matched to a gene: 8. CDR1 is SGHNT, CDR2 YYREEE, per germline (reference sequence). The CDR3 totals 16 residues.

This clone has a single count. The rearrangement joins TRBV5-4 to TRBJ2-5; no clear D. This CDR3 has 11 amino acids. V shed 7 bases and J shed 2 bases, with 6 bases lying between them. Germline CDR1 reads SGHNT; CDR2 reads YYREEE (reference sequence). CDR3 residues: CASSAQETQYF. CDR3 coding DNA: TGTGCCAGCTCGGCTCAAGAGACCCAGTACTTC.

The genes are TRBV14 and TRBJ1-2, with D perhaps TRBD1 (6 bases). V lost 4 bases and J lost 2, with 14 bases in between. Germline assignment: CDR1 SGHDN and CDR2 FVKESK. The CDR3 spans 15 residues. CDR3: CASSPRPGANYGYTF. The CDR3 region has the DNA TGTGCCAGCAGCCCCCGCCCAGGGGCGAACTATGGCTACACCTTC. Full variable domain (rest looked up from reference TRBV14 and TRBJ1-2): EAGVTQFPSHSVIEKGQTVTLRCDPISGHDNLYWYRRVMGKEIKFLLHFVKESKQDESGMPNNRFLAERTGGTYSTLKVQPAELEDSGVYFCASSPRPGANYGYTFGSGTRLTVV.

The gene calls are TRBV5-1 and TRBJ1-1; possibly TRBD1 for D (6 bases). Germline-derived CDR1 and CDR2 are SGHRS and YFSETQ. V lost 4 bases, J lost 5 bases, and 15 bases lay in between. This CDR3 has 14 residues. CDR3 DNA sequence: TGCGCCAGCAGCATCGGGTCGAGGGGGACTGAAGCTTTCTTT. Its translation: CASSIGSRGTEAFF.

This sequence joins TRBV7-9 and TRBJ1-1, with 7 bases aligning to TRBD1. The V gene end was trimmed by 4 bases and the J gene end by 10 bases; junction bases not matched to a gene: 12. CDR1 and CDR2 (germline): SEHNR, FQNEAQ (reference sequence). The CDR3 sequence is 14 residues long. The CDR3 spells CASSSIRGGIGAFF. The CDR3 DNA reads TGTGCCAGCAGCTCAATCAGGGGGGGAATAGGAGCTTTCTTT. The full variable domain, rest sourced from reference TRBV7-9 and TRBJ1-1, is DTGVSQNPRHKITKRGQNVTFRCDPISEHNRLYWYRQTLGQGPEFLTYFQNEAQLEKSRLLSDRFSAERPKGSFSTLEIQRTEQGDSAMYLCASSSIRGGIGAFFGQGTRLTVV.

This clone showed up just once. The CDR3 is CASRNPIQANTEAFF. CDR3 DNA: TGTGCCAGCAGGAACCCTATACAGGCAAACACTGAAGCTTTCTTT. This chain connects TRBV6-6 to TRBJ1-1; D may be TRBD1 (5 bases). The germline V and J ends were trimmed by 6 bases and 2 bases, with 16 bases remaining between them. Per germline, CDR1 MNHNY and CDR2 SVGAGI (reference sequence). This CDR3 spans 15 amino acids.

J is TRBJ2-7 and V is TRBV2; 8 bases are shared with TRBD1. The germline V gene has CDR1 SNHLY and CDR2 FYNNEI. V shed 2 bases, J shed 3 bases, and the junction held 9 bases outside the gene matches. CDR3 length equals 16 residues. The CDR3 protein is CASSESTGTGVYEQYF. The CDR3 DNA reads TGTGCCAGCAGTGAATCCACCGGGACAGGTGTCTACGAGCAGTACTTC.

V usage is TRBV18 and J usage is TRBJ2-5, with 11 positions matching TRBD1. J gave up 5 bases and V 6 bases, and 8 bases lay outside the gene matches. The V gene's germline CDR1 is KGHSH and CDR2 LQKENI. CDR3 size: 15 residues. CDR3 loop: CASSPWTGGLETQYF. The CDR3 bases are TGTGCCAGCTCCCCGTGGACAGGGGGCTTGGAGACCCAGTACTTC.

This chain links TRBV15 with TRBJ1-5; no firm D call. Germline CDR1 is LNHNV and CDR2 is YYDKDF (reference sequence). This CDR3 has 15 residues. The ends were cut back, 0 bases at V and 3 bases at J, with 9 bases in the middle. This CDR3 reads CATSRELRNNQPQHF. Here the CDR3 DNA reads TGTGCCACCAGCAGAGAGCTCCGTAACAATCAGCCCCAGCATTTT.

This chain joins TRBV18 and TRBJ2-2, with 10 bases identical to TRBD1. Germline CDR1 and CDR2: KGHSH and LQKENI. The J segment lost 5 bases and the V segment lost 3 bases, leaving 3 bases of the junction unmatched. The CDR3 totals 15 residues. The DNA of the CDR3 is TGTGCCAGCTCACCGCTGGGACAGGGGACCGGGGAGCTGTTTTTT. This sequence encodes CASSPLGQGTGELFF. Using reference TRBV18 and TRBJ2-2 for the parts outside the CDR3, the full variable domain is NAGVMQNPRHLVRRRGQEARLRCSPMKGHSHVYWYRQLPEEGLKFMVYLQKENIIDESGMPKERFSAEFPKEGPSILRIQQVVRGDSAAYFCASSPLGQGTGELFFGEGSRLTVL.